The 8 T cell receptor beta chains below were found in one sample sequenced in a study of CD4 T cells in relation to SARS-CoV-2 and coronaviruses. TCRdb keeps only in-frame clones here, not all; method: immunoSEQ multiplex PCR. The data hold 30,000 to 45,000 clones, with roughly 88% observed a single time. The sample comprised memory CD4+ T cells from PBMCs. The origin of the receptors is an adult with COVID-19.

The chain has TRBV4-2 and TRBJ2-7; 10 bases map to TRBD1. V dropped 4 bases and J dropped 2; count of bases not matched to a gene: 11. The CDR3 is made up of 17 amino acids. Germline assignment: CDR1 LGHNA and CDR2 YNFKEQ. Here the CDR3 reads CASSRYLETGGAYEQYF. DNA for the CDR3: TGTGCCAGCAGCCGATACCTTGAGACAGGGGGCGCCTACGAGCAGTACTTC.

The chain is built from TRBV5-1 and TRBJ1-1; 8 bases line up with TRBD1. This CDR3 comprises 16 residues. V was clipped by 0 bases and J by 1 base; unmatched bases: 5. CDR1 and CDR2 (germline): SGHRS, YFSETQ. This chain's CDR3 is CASSLVTGGTNTEAFF. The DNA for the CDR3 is TGCGCCAGCAGCTTGGTAACAGGGGGGACGAACACTGAAGCTTTCTTT. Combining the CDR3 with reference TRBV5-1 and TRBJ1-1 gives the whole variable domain KAGVTQTPRYLIKTRGQQVTLSCSPISGHRSVSWYQQTPGQGLQFLFEYFSETQRNKGNFPGRFSGRQFSNSRSEMNVSTLELGDSALYLCASSLVTGGTNTEAFFGQGTRLTVV.

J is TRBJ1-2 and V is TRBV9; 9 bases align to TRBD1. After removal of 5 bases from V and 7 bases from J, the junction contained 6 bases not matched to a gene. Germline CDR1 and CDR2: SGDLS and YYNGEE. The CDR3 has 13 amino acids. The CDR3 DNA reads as TGTGCCAGCAGTAATACAGGGGGCGGTGGCTACACCTTC. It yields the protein CASSNTGGGGYTF.

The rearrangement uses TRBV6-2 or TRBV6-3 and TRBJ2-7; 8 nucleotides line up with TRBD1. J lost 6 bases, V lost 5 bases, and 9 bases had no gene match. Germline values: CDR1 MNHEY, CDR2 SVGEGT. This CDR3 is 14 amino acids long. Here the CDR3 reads CASSTRTGTGEQYF. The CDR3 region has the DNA TGTGCCAGCAGTACCCGGACAGGGACGGGCGAGCAGTACTTC.

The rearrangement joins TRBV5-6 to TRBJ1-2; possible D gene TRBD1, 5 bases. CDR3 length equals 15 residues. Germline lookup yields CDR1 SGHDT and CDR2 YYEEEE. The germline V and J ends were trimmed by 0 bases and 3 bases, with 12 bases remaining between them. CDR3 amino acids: CASSLVVTAHYGYTF. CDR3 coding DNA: TGTGCCAGCAGCTTGGTGGTGACAGCACACTATGGCTACACCTTC.

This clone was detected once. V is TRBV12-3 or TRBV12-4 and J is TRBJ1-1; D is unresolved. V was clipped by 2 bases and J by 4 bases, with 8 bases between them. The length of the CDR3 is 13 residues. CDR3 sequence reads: CASSLKIGTEAFF. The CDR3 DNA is TGTGCCAGCAGTTTAAAAATCGGCACTGAAGCTTTCTTT.

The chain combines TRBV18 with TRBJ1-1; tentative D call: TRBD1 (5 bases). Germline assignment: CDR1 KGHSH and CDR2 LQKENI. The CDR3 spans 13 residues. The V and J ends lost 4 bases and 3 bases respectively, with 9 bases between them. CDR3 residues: CASSHRYDTEAFF. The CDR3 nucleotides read TGTGCCAGCTCACACAGGTACGACACTGAAGCTTTCTTT.

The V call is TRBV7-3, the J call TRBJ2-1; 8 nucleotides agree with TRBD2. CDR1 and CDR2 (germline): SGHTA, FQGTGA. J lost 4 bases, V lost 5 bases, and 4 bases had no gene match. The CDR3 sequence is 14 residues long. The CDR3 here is CASSLSGAYNEQFF. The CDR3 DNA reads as TGTGCCAGCAGCCTTAGCGGGGCTTACAATGAGCAGTTCTTC.